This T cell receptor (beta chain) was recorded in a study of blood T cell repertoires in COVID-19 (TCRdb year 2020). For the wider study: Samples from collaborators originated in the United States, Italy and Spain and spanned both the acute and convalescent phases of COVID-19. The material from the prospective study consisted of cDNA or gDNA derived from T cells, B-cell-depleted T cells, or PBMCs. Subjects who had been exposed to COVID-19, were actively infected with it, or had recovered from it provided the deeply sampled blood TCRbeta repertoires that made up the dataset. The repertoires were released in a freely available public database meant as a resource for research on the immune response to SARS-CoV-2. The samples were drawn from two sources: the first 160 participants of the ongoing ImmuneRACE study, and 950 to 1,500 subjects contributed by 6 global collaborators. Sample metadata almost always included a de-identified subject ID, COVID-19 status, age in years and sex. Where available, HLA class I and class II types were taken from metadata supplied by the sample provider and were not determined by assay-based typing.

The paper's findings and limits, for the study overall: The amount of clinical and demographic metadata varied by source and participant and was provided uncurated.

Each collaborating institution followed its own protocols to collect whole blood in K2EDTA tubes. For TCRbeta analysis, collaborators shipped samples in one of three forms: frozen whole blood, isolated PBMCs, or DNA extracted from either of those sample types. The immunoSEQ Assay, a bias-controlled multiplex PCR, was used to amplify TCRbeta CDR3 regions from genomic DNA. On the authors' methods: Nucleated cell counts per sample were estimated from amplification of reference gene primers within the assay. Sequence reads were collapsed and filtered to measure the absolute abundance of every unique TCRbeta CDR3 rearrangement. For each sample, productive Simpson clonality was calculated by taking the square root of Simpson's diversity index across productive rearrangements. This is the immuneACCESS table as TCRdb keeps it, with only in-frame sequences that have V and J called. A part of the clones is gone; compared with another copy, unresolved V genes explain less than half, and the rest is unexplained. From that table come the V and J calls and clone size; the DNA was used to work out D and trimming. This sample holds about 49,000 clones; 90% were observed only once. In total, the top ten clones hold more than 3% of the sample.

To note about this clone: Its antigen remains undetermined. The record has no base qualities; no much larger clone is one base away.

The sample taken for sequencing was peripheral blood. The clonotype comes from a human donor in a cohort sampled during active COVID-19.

The nucleotides read TGCAGCGTTGGTGTCGGACAGGGCGACGAGCAGTACTTC. Translated, this gives CSVGVGQGDEQYF. The chain uses TRBV29-1 and TRBJ2-7; a stretch of 8 junction bases matches TRBD1. The CDR3 goes from the cysteine to the phenylalanine over 13 residues. CDR3 DNA is the only sequence kept; it has 39 bases, read in frame from the first base. For CDR1 and CDR2, the germline V gene lists SQVTM and ANQGSEA. Trimmed from V: 4 bases; trimmed from J: 5 bases; junction bases lacking a gene match: 7.